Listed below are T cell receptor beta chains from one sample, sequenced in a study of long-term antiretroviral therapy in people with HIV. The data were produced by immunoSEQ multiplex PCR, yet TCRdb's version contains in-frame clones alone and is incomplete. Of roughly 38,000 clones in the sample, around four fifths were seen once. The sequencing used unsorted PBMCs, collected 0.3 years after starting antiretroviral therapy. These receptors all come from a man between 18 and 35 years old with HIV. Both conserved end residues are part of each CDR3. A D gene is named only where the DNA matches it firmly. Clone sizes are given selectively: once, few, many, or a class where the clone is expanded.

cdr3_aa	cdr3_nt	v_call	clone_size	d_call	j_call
CASSPPTGLENIQYF	TGTGCCAGCAGCCCCCCCACAGGGTTGGAAAACATTCAGTACTTC	TRBV9	NA	NA	TRBJ2-4
CSVESEGWGPYTDTQYF	TGCAGCGTTGAATCCGAGGGGTGGGGGCCCTACACAGATACGCAGTATTTT	TRBV29-1	NA	NA	TRBJ2-3
CASSLRGQGAHYGYTF	TGTGCCAGCAGTTTAAGAGGGCAGGGGGCCCACTATGGCTACACCTTC	TRBV28	NA	TRBD1	TRBJ1-2
CASSQVSGLAGHEQYF	TGCGCCAGCAGCCAAGTCTCCGGACTAGCGGGCCACGAGCAGTACTTC	TRBV4-1	NA	TRBD2	TRBJ2-7
CASSPRVAPAGELFF	TGTGCCAGCAGCCCCCGGGTAGCCCCCGCCGGGGAGCTGTTTTTT	TRBV13	NA	NA	TRBJ2-2
CASSPQQQDGYTF	TGCGCCAGCAGCCCGCAGCAGCAGGATGGCTACACCTTC	TRBV4-3	NA	NA	TRBJ1-2
CASSSLRQGLQETQYF	TGTGCCAGCAGCTCCTTAAGACAGGGCCTCCAAGAGACCCAGTACTTC	TRBV11-2	NA	TRBD1	TRBJ2-5
CASSFGASYEQYF	TGTGCCAGCAGCTTCGGCGCATCCTACGAGCAGTACTTC	TRBV7-6	few	NA	TRBJ2-7
CASSLAGGNYGYTF	TGTGCCAGCAGCTTAGCGGGGGGTAACTATGGCTACACCTTC	TRBV7-9	few	NA	TRBJ1-2
CASSRGRMRSGNTEAFF	TGTGCCAGTAGTCGGGGCAGGATGCGTTCCGGGAACACTGAAGCTTTCTTT	TRBV19	NA	NA	TRBJ1-1
CASSPGNYEQYF	TGTGCCAGCTCACCGGGGAACTACGAGCAGTACTTC	TRBV18	NA	NA	TRBJ2-7
CASSLHGDASTDTQYF	TGCGCCAGCAGCTTGCACGGGGACGCTAGCACAGATACGCAGTATTTT	TRBV5-1	NA	NA	TRBJ2-3
CSAPIYEQYF	TGCAGTGCTCCGATCTACGAGCAGTACTTC	TRBV20-1	NA	NA	TRBJ2-7
CASSQVGADGANVLTF	TGCGCCAGCAGCCAAGTCGGGGCTGATGGGGCCAACGTCCTGACTTTC	TRBV4-1	NA	NA	TRBJ2-6
CASSRTSGSNEQFF	TGTGCCAGCAGCAGGACTAGCGGGAGCAATGAGCAGTTCTTC	TRBV6-1	once	TRBD2	TRBJ2-1
CAWTGKYNSPLHF	TGTGCCTGGACAGGAAAATATAATTCACCCCTCCACTTT	TRBV30	NA	NA	TRBJ1-6
CASSPGQSQPQHF	TGTGCCAGCAGCCCTGGACAGAGTCAGCCCCAGCATTTT	TRBV7-2	once	NA	TRBJ1-5
CASSATAANYGYTF	TGTGCCAGCAGTGCGACAGCGGCTAACTATGGCTACACCTTC	TRBV27	NA	NA	TRBJ1-2
CASSQEQGYEQYF	TGTGCCAGCAGCCAAGAACAGGGCTACGAGCAGTACTTC	TRBV4-2	few	NA	TRBJ2-7
CASSFRGQHTGELFF	TGTGCCAGCAGCTTCCGCGGACAGCACACCGGGGAGCTGTTTTTT	TRBV7-9	NA	NA	TRBJ2-2
CASGGLEGSIFYEQYF	TGTGCCAGCGGGGGACTGGAGGGGTCAATCTTCTACGAGCAGTACTTC	TRBV7-9	NA	NA	TRBJ2-7
CATHLGEDPDTQYF	TGTGCCACCCACCTAGGTGAGGATCCAGATACGCAGTATTTT	TRBV7-9	NA	NA	TRBJ2-3